These 6 T cell receptor beta chains share one sample of origin, sequenced in a study of T-cell reconstitution after alpha-beta-depleted transplantation in children. Using unique molecular identifiers, the investigators prepared the TCRbeta library. Each CDR3 protein gets one entry after TCRdb re-called the PCR reads with MiXCR. Here the sample spans 540,000 or so distinct CDR3 sequences, roughly 23% being singletons. The source material was PBMCs, mostly from graft donor cells, sampled 360 days after TCRalphabeta/CD19-depleted stem cell transplant. These receptors were obtained from a boy less than two years old who had a stem cell transplant for acute myeloid leukemia, so the T cells may come from the graft donor.

The chain carries TRBV6-5 and TRBJ2-3; D gene unclear. CDR1 and CDR2 (germline): MNHEY, SVGAGI. Trimming removed 4 bases from V and 1 base from J, with 12 bases in between. This CDR3 comprises 15 residues. The CDR3 DNA sequence: TGTGCCAGCAGTTCCTCGATCGGCCGCACAGATACGCAGTATTTT. Protein sequence: CASSSSIGRTDTQYF.

The rearrangement uses TRBV5-1 and TRBJ2-5; the D call may be TRBD1 or TRBD2 (6 bases each). Germline V CDR1 and CDR2: SGHRS, YFSETQ. There are 13 residues in the CDR3. Trimming took off 5 bases at V and 2 bases at J, with 10 bases between the two ends. CDR3 DNA: TGCGCCAGCAGGTCGGGGGCTCAAGAGACCCAGTACTTC. Its translation: CASRSGAQETQYF.

This clonotype has only a few counts. Here the CDR3 DNA reads TGTGCCAGCACTAACGGGCAGCCCCAGCATTTT. This encodes CASTNGQPQHF. V gene TRBV12-3 or TRBV12-4 combines with J gene TRBJ1-5; D gene unclear. Trimming took off 7 bases at V and 7 bases at J, with 8 bases between the two ends. CDR3 length: 11 residues.

This rearrangement joins TRBV18 to TRBJ2-3; D gene unclear. Between the trimmed V and J ends, which lost 2 bases and 1 base, there was a span of 19 bases. This CDR3 spans 18 amino acids. The germline CDR1 and CDR2 sequences are KGHSH and LQKENI. The DNA of the CDR3 is TGTGCCAGCTCACCAATCCGTTTATCCGGTCCTCGCACAGATACGCAGTATTTT. This codes for CASSPIRLSGPRTDTQYF.

This clonotype was observed at least ten times. The chain links TRBV9 to TRBJ2-5; D is ambiguous. This CDR3 region has 13 residues. From germline, CDR1 is SGDLS and CDR2 YYNGEE. Trimming took 0 bases from V and 4 from J, leaving 7 bases between them. CDR3 residues: CASSVVPIETQYF. The CDR3 DNA is TGTGCCAGCAGCGTAGTCCCCATAGAGACCCAGTACTTC.

This clonotype was observed at least ten times. The chain employs TRBV20-1 and TRBJ2-5, with 7 bases aligning to TRBD2. The CDR3 runs to 14 residues. From germline, CDR1 is DFQATT and CDR2 SNEGSKA (reference sequence). Trimming cost V 2 bases and J 5 bases; bases outside gene matches: 8. The CDR3 nucleotides are TGCAGTGCTAGACCGGGACTACCAGGGGAGACCCAGTACTTC. Protein: CSARPGLPGETQYF.